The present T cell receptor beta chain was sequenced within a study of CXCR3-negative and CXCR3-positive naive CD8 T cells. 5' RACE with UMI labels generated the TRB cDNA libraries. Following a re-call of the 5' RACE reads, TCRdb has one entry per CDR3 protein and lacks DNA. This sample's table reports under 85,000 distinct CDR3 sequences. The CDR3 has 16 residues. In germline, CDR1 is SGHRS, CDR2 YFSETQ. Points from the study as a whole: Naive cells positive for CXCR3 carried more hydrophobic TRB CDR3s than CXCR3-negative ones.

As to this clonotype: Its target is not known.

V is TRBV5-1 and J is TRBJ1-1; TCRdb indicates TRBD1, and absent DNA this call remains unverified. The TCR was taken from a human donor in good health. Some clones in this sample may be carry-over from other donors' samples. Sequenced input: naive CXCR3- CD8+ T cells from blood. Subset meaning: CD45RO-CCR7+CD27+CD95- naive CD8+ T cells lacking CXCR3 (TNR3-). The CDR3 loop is CASSYGQGHPNTEAFF.